These T cell receptor beta chains were read from a single sample in a study of HIV-infected children after antiretroviral therapy interruption. TCRdb re-called the 3' RACE reads through MiXCR, storing one row per CDR3 protein. In the table there are 70,000 to 90,000 distinct CDR3 sequences, 6.9% of which are singletons. The sample consisted of CD45RA+ CD4+ T cells from PBMCs, pooled from several time points, taken from a donor given antiretroviral therapy, either interrupted or continuous. The receptors were gathered from a pool of human donors with HIV. Each CDR3 is given with its conserved first and last residue. Each record gives: D gene, J gene, clone size, V gene, CDR3 DNA, CDR3 protein. A D gene is named only where the DNA matches it firmly. Size is omitted from some rows. Given values are once, few, many or a class for expanded clones.

NA TRBJ2-2 many TRBV10-3 TGTGCCATCAGTGAGGGCCAGGGGAGATCAACCGGGGAGCTGTTTTTT CAISEGQGRSTGELFF
NA TRBJ2-1 many TRBV19 TGTGCCAGTACGGAATACAATGAGCAGTTCTTC CASTEYNEQFF
TRBD2 TRBJ2-1 few TRBV3-1 TGTGCCAGCAGCCGAGCGGGATTCTACAATGAGCAGTTCTTC CASSRAGFYNEQFF
NA TRBJ1-2 many TRBV9 TGTGCCAGCAGCGTAGCTCCCAGCTATGGCTACACCTTC CASSVAPSYGYTF
TRBD1 TRBJ2-1 many TRBV6-5 TGTGCCAGCAGTTACTGGACAGGGTCTCACAATGAGCAGTTCTTC CASSYWTGSHNEQFF
NA TRBJ2-3 many TRBV7-9 TGTGCCAGCAGCTTGTTGATTTGGGGGCTCACAGATACGCAGTATTTT CASSLLIWGLTDTQYF
TRBD1 TRBJ1-2 medium-sized TRBV18 TGTGCCAGCTCCCTTGGACAGGGGGCGAACTATGGCTACACCTTC CASSLGQGANYGYTF
NA TRBJ2-7 many TRBV29-1 TGCAGCGTTGTGGGGCGAGGGGACTACGAGCAGTACTTC CSVVGRGDYEQYF
NA TRBJ1-5 NA TRBV19 TGTGCCAGTAGTATAGACTTGGGCCCCACCATCGATAGCAATCAGCCCCAGCATTTT CASSIDLGPTIDSNQPQHF
TRBD1 TRBJ2-1 many TRBV29-1 TGCAGCGTTACGGGACAGGGAATCTACAATGAGCAGTTCTTC CSVTGQGIYNEQFF
NA TRBJ1-6 many TRBV4-2 TGTGCCAGCAGCCAAGGGGCAGGGTTCGATTCACCCCTCCACTTT CASSQGAGFDSPLHF
NA TRBJ2-3 many TRBV6-5 TGTGCCAGCAGTTACTCATCCCGGAGGTCGAGCACAGATACGCAGTATTTT CASSYSSRRSSTDTQYF
NA TRBJ2-1 many TRBV19 TGTGCCAGTAGTAGCCGCGGATACTCGAATGAGCAGTTCTTC CASSSRGYSNEQFF
TRBD2 TRBJ2-5 few TRBV5-1 TGCGCCAGCAGCTTGGACGGCGGGGGAAAGACCCAGTACTTC CASSLDGGGKTQYF